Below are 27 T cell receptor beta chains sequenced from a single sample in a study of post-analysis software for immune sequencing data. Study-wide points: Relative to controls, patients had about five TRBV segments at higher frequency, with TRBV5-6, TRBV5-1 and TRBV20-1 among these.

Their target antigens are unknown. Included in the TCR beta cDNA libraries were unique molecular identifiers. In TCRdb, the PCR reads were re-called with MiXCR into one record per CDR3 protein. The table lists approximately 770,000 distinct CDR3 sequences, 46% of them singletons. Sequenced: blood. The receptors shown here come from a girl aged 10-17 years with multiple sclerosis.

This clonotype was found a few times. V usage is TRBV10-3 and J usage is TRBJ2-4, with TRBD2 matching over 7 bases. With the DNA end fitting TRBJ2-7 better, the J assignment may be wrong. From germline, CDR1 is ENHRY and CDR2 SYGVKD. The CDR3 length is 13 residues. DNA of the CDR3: TGTGCCATCAGTGACCCGGGGAGGGACGAGCAGTACTTC. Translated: CAISDPGRDEQYF.

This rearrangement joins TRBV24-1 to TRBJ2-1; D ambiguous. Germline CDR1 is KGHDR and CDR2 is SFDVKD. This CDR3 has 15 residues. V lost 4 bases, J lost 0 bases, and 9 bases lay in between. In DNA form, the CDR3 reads TGTGCCACCAGTGAGGCTACCGGCTCCTACAATGAGCAGTTCTTC. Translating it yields CATSEATGSYNEQFF.

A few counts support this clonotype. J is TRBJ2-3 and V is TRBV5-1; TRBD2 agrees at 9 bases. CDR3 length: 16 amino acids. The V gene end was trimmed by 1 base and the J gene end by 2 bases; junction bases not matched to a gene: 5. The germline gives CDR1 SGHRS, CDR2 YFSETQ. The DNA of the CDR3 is TGCGCCAGCAGCTTGACCCTAGCGGGGACCACAGATACGCAGTATTTT. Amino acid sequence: CASSLTLAGTTDTQYF. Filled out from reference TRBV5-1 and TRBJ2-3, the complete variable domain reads KAGVTQTPRYLIKTRGQQVTLSCSPISGHRSVSWYQQTPGQGLQFLFEYFSETQRNKGNFPGRFSGRQFSNSRSEMNVSTLELGDSALYLCASSLTLAGTTDTQYFGPGTRLTVL.

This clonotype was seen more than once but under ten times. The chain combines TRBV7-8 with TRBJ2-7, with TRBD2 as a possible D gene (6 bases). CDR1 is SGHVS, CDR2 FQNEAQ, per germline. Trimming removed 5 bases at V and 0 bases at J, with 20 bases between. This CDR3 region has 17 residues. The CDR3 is CASSPTAGGLSSYEQYF. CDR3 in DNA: TGTGCCAGCAGCCCCACCGCTGGGGGACTTAGCTCCTACGAGCAGTACTTC.

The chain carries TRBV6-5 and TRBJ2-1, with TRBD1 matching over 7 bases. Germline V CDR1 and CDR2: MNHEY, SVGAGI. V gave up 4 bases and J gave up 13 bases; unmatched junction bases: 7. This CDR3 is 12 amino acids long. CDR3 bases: TGTGCCAGCAGTTCCGCCGGGACAGTTCAGTTCTTC. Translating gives CASSSAGTVQFF.

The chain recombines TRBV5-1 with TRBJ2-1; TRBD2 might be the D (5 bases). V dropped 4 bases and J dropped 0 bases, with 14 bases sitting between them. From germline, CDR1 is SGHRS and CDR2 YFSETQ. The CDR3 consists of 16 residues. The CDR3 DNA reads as TGCGCCAGCAGCAGGAGGCTGGAGAGCTCCTACAATGAGCAGTTCTTC. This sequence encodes CASSRRLESSYNEQFF.

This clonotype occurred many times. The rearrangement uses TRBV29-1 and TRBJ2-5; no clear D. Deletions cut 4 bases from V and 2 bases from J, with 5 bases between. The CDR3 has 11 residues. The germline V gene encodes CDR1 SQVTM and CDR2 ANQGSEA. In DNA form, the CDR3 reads TGCAGCGTTGTGGGACAAGAGACCCAGTACTTC. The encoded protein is CSVVGQETQYF.

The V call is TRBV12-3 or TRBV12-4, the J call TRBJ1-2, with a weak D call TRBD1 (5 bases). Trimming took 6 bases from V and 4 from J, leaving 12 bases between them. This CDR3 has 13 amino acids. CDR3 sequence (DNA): TGTGCCAGCAGGTCGGCGGGGGGCTATGGCTACACCTTC. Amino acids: CASRSAGGYGYTF.

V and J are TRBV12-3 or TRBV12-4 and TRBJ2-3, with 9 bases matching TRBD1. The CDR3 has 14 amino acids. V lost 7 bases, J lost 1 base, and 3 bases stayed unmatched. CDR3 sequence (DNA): TGTGCCAGCACCGACAGGGGGGGCACAGATACGCAGTATTTT. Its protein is CASTDRGGTDTQYF.

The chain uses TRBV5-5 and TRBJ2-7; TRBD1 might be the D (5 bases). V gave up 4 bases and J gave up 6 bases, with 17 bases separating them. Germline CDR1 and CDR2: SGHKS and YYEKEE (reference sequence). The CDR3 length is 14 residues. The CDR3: CASSVSGNRREQYF. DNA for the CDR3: TGTGCCAGCAGCGTATCTGGAAACAGGCGCGAGCAGTACTTC.

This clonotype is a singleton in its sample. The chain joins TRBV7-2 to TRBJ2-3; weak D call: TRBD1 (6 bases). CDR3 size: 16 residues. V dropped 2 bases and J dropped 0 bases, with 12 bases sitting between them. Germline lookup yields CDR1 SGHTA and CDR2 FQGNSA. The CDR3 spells CASSLNFRGSTDTQYF. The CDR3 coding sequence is TGTGCCAGCAGCTTAAACTTCAGGGGAAGCACAGATACGCAGTATTTT.

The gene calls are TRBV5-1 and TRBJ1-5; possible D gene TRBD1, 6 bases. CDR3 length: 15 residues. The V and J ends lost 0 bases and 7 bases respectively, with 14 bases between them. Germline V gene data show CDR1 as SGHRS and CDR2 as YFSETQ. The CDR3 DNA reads TGCGCCAGCAGCTTGGTCCCAGGGGATGGGCAGCCCCAGCATTTT. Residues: CASSLVPGDGQPQHF.

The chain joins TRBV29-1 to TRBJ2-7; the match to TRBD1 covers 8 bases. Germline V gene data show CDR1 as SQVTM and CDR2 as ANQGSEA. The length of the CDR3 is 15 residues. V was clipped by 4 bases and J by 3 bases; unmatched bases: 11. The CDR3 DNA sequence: TGCAGCGTTGTAGGGTCGGAGGACAGGGACTACGAGCAGTACTTC. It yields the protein CSVVGSEDRDYEQYF.

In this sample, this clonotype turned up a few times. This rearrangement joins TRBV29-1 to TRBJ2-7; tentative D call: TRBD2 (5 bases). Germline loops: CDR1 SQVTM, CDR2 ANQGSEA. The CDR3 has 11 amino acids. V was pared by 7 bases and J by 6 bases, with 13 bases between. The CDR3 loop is CSGVSVGEQYF. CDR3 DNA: TGCAGCGGGGTTAGCGTGGGCGAGCAGTACTTC.

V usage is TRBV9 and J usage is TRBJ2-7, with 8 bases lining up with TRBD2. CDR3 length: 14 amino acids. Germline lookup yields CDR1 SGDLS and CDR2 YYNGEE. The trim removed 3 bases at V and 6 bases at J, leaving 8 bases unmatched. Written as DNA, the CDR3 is TGTGCCAGCAGCGACAGCGGGAGTTTCGGCGAGCAGTACTTC. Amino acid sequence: CASSDSGSFGEQYF.

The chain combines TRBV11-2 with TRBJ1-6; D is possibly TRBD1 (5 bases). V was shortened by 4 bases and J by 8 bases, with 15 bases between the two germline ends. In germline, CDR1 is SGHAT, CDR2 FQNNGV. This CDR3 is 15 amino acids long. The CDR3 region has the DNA TGTGCCAGCAGCTCGTCGGCAGGGTGGTATTCACCCCTCCACTTT. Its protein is CASSSSAGWYSPLHF.

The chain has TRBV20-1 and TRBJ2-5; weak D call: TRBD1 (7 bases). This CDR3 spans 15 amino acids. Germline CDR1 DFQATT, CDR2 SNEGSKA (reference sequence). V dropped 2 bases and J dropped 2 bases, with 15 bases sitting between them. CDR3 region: CSARIQGGGQETQYF. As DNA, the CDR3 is TGCAGTGCTAGAATCCAGGGGGGTGGTCAAGAGACCCAGTACTTC.

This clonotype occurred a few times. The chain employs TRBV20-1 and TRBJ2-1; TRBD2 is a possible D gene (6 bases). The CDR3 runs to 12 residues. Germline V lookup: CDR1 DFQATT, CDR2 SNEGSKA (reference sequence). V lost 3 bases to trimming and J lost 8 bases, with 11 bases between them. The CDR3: CSARTRFYEQFF. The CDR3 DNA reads TGCAGTGCTAGGACTAGATTCTATGAGCAGTTCTTC.

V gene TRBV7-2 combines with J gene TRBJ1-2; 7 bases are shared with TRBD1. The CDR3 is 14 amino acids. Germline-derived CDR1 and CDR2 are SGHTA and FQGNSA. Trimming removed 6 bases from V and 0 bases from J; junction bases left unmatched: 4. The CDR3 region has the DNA TGTGCCAGCAGACCCGACAGGGCTAACTATGGCTACACCTTC. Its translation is CASRPDRANYGYTF.

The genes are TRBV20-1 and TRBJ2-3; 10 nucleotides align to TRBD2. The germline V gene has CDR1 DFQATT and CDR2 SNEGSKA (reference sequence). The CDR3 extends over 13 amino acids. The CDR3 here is CSTLAGGTDTQYF. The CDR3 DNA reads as TGCAGCACCCTAGCGGGAGGCACAGATACGCAGTATTTT.

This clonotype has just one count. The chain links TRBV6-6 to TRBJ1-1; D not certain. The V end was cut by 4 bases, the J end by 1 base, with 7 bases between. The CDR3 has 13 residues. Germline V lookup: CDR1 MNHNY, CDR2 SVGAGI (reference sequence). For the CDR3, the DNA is TGTGCCAGCAGTTGGGTCGGGAACACTGAAGCTTTCTTT. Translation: CASSWVGNTEAFF.

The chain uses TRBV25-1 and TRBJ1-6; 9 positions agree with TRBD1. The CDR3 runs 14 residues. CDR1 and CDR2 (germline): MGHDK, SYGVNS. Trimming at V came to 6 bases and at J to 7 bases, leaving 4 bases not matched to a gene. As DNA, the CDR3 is TGTGCCAGCAGGGGGACAGGGCTCAATTCACCCCTCCACTTT. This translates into CASRGTGLNSPLHF.

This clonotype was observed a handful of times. CDR3: CASSRQGGLVYGYTF. CDR3 DNA: TGTGCCAGCAGCCGACAGGGCGGGTTGGTCTATGGCTACACCTTC. This sequence joins TRBV6-5 and TRBJ1-2; 7 nucleotides align to TRBD1. Trimming cost V 6 bases and J 4 bases; bases outside gene matches: 11. Per the germline V gene, CDR1 is MNHEY and CDR2 is SVGAGI. The CDR3 has 15 residues.

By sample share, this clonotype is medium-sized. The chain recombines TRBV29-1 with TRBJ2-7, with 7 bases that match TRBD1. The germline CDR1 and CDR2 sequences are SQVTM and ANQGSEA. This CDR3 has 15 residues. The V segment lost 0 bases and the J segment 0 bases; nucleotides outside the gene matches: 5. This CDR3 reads CSVEDPRGRSYEQYF. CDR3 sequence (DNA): TGCAGCGTTGAAGATCCGAGGGGGCGCTCCTACGAGCAGTACTTC.

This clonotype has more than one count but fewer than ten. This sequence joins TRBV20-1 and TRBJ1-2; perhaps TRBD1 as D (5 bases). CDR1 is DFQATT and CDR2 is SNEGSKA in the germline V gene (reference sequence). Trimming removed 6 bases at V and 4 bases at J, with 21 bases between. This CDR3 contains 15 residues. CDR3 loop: CSAHQSREGGYGYTF. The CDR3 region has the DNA TGCAGTGCGCACCAAAGCAGGGAGGGAGGCTATGGCTACACCTTC.

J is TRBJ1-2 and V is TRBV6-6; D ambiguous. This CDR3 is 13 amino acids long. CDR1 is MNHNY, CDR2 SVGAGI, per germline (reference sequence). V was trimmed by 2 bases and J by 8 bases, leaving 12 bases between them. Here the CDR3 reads CASSYGPSGGYTF. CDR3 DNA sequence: TGTGCCAGCAGTTACGGGCCATCCGGGGGCTACACCTTC.

The CDR3 sequence: CASSLESGLAKNIQYF. As DNA, the CDR3 is TGTGCCAGCAGTTTAGAATCGGGATTGGCCAAAAACATTCAGTACTTC. The chain recombines TRBV12-3 or TRBV12-4 with TRBJ2-4; TRBD2 might be the D (5 bases). This CDR3 is built from 16 residues. Trimming pared 1 base from V and 1 base from J, leaving 11 bases between.